What follows are 11 T cell receptor beta chains derived from one specimen sequenced in a study of T-cell reconstitution after alpha-beta-depleted transplantation in children. Molecular barcoding with unique molecular identifiers was used for the TCRbeta library. Via MiXCR, TCRdb re-called the PCR reads, giving one row per CDR3 protein. Of approximately 300,000 distinct CDR3 sequences in the sample, 10% are singletons; the top ten hold around 7.5%. The starting material was PBMCs, obtained before TCRalphabeta/CD19-depleted stem cell transplant. Every receptor here comes from a boy in the first two years of life with acute myeloid leukemia, due to receive a stem cell transplant.

This clonotype was detected ten times or more. The V gene is TRBV6-1, the J gene TRBJ1-3; D may be TRBD1 (5 bases). V gave up 6 bases and J gave up 6 bases, with 21 bases separating them. Germline-derived CDR1 and CDR2 are MNHNS and SASEGT. There are 16 residues in the CDR3. The CDR3 coding sequence is TGTGCCAGCAGACGAGATCAGATCGGGGCGACAAACACCATATATTTT. Translating gives CASRRDQIGATNTIYF.

A few counts support this clonotype. This CDR3 is CASSLPRAGDQETQYF. CDR3 in DNA: TGTGCCAGCAGCCTACCCCGAGCGGGGGACCAAGAGACCCAGTACTTC. This chain joins TRBV3-1 and TRBJ2-5, with TRBD2 matching over 8 bases. CDR1 LGHDT and CDR2 YNNKEL come from the germline V gene (reference sequence). Unmatched junction bases numbered 7, after V lost 4 bases and J lost 0 bases. There are 16 residues in the CDR3.

The CDR3 spells CASSPGTSGRYNEQFF. CDR3 in DNA: TGCGCCAGCAGCCCCGGGACTAGCGGGCGCTACAATGAGCAGTTCTTC. The chain recombines TRBV4-3 with TRBJ2-1, with TRBD2 matching 12 bases. Germline V gene data show CDR1 as LGHNA and CDR2 as YSLEER. Losses at the gene ends were 4 bases for V and 3 bases for J; bases not matched to a gene: 4. This CDR3 has 16 amino acids.

A word on this clonotype: A read error may account for a junction end that differs from germline. The CDR3 region has the DNA TGTGCCTGCAGCCAAGGGCGCGCGGGGACGGCCGACAATGAGCAGTTCTTC. Amino acid sequence: CACSQGRAGTADNEQFF. This chain uses TRBV3-1 with TRBJ2-1, with D possibly TRBD2 on 6 matching bases. Germline assignment: CDR1 LGHDT and CDR2 YNNKEL (reference sequence). The CDR3 spans 17 residues.

There are a few counts of this clonotype. The chain recombines TRBV5-4 with TRBJ2-7; D is possibly TRBD2 (7 bases). CDR3 size: 11 residues. V lost 2 bases, J lost 8 bases, and 8 bases lay in between. Germline values: CDR1 SGHNT, CDR2 YYREEE (reference sequence). CDR3 in amino acids: CASSFGGQQYF. The CDR3 coding sequence is TGTGCCAGCAGCTTCGGGGGGCAGCAGTACTTC.

Regarding this clonotype: Relative to the germline gene, one junction end is altered; a read error may explain this. V and J are TRBV7-7 and TRBJ2-5; TRBD2 matches 7 bases. This CDR3 comprises 14 residues. Germline V gene sequence: CDR1 SSHAT, CDR2 FNYEAQ (reference sequence). The CDR3 region is CASSLAGGRGAQYF. CDR3 sequence (DNA): TGTGCTAGCAGCTTGGCCGGGGGGAGGGGAGCCCAGTACTTC.

This clonotype was seen ten or more times. The chain couples TRBV7-3 to TRBJ2-2, with unresolved D. V lost 5 bases, J lost 4 bases, and 8 bases lay in between. The CDR3 spans 13 residues. CDR1 SGHTA and CDR2 FQGTGA come from the germline V gene. The CDR3 DNA reads as TGTGCCAGCAGCCCTCCCGCCACCGGGGAGCTGTTTTTT. It is translated as CASSPPATGELFF. Filled out from reference TRBV7-3 and TRBJ2-2, the complete variable domain reads GAGVSQTPSNKVTEKGKYVELRCDPISGHTALYWYRQSLGQGPEFLIYFQGTGAADDSGLPNDRFFAVRPEGSVSTLKIQRTERGDSAVYLCASSPPATGELFFGEGSRLTVL.

This clonotype was picked up many times. J is TRBJ2-3 and V is TRBV7-6; D not certain. V was pared by 3 bases and J by 2 bases, with 9 bases between. Germline-derived CDR1 and CDR2 are SGHVS and FNYEAQ. The CDR3 is 14 residues long. The CDR3 DNA follows: TGTGCCAGCAGCTTTCGCCAGCTCACAGATACGCAGTATTTT. Translation gives CASSFRQLTDTQYF.

This clonotype was counted many times. The gene calls are TRBV11-3 and TRBJ2-1; D is ambiguous. Deletions cut 0 bases from V and 1 base from J, with 10 bases between. The CDR3 runs 16 residues. Germline loops: CDR1 SGHNT, CDR2 YENEEA. The CDR3 region is CASSLDMAVSYNEQFF. The CDR3 DNA reads as TGTGCCAGCAGCTTAGATATGGCAGTTTCCTACAATGAGCAGTTCTTC.

In the case of this clonotype: Compared with germline, one end of the junction differs, possibly owing to a read error. J is TRBJ2-5 and V is TRBV7-9, with 11 positions matching TRBD2. The CDR3 totals 15 residues. The germline V gene has CDR1 SEHNR and CDR2 FQNEAQ (reference sequence). The CDR3 DNA reads as TGTGCCAGCGGACGGACTAGCGGGTGGGACGAGAACCAGTACTTC. Protein: CASGRTSGWDENQYF.

This clonotype was seen many times. The rearrangement uses TRBV20-1 and TRBJ2-7; the match to TRBD2 covers 7 bases. V trimming: 3 bases; J trimming: 4 bases; junction bases outside the gene matches: 6. Germline CDR1 DFQATT, CDR2 SNEGSKA (reference sequence). The CDR3 totals 13 residues. The CDR3 protein is CSAREYGRYEQYF. The CDR3 region has the DNA TGCAGTGCTAGGGAATACGGGAGGTACGAGCAGTACTTC.